This T cell receptor (beta chain) is drawn from a study of shared clonotypes between healthy human individuals. This clone was recorded only once. Trimming pared 0 bases from V and 8 bases from J, leaving 16 bases between. This CDR3 contains 15 residues. Germline-derived CDR1 and CDR2 are MNHEY and SVGAGI. Cells designated naive CD8 were CD45RO-negative and were positively selected for CCR7, with terminally differentiated effector memory CD45RA+ cells excluded. Clones were sequenced by immunoSEQ multiplex PCR, and TCRdb holds only the in-frame ones, with some missing. This repertoire shows some 2.1 million clones, around 95% found once; its top ten account for around 1.8%.

Sequencing input: naive CD8+ T cells from PBMCs. The J gene is TRBJ1-2, the V gene TRBV6-5; no reliable D call. This receptor was obtained from a man aged 18 to 29 in good health. Some clones in this sample may be carry-over from other donors' samples. CDR3: CASSYSLGAARGYTF. The CDR3 DNA reads TGTGCCAGCAGTTACTCGTTAGGAGCTGCGCGGGGCTACACCTTC.